The entry that follows covers one T cell receptor (beta chain) sequence. Its antigen is unidentified. V was clipped by 5 bases and J by 16 bases; unmatched bases: 17. CDR3 size: 15 residues. Germline V gives CDR1 LNHDA, CDR2 SQIVND (reference sequence). Sequencing used immunoSEQ multiplex PCR; TCRdb keeps in-frame clones, though not all of them. This table holds approximately 50,000 clones, 85% to 90% found once. The sample belongs to a study of graft-versus-host responses after intestinal transplantation. Looking at the study overall: Isolated intestinal, liver-intestinal, or multivisceral transplants were what recipients had. Whole-study findings and limits: Early post-transplant HvG declines were associated with peak circulating GvH clone levels. Recipient bone marrow held GvH clones, some seen earlier in ileum or blood. Patients with graft-donor T cell macrochimerism had high graft-versus-host to host-versus-graft clonal ratios in allografts.

Sequences were derived from PBMCs, sampled 26 days after transplant. The source is a human patient who received an intestinal transplant, so some T cells may come from the graft donor. J is TRBJ2-1 and V is TRBV19; the match to TRBD2 covers 10 bases. CDR3 region: CASSPYASGSTTQFF. CDR3 DNA: TGTGCCAGTAGTCCGTACGCTAGCGGGAGTACCACCCAATTCTTC.